Below, 16 T cell receptor beta chains from the same sample are listed, as sequenced in a study of identical twins. Using its own MiXCR run on the 5' RACE reads, TCRdb lists one record per CDR3 protein. The repertoire consists of fewer than 350,000 distinct CDR3 sequences, with roughly 8.6% occurring once and the leading ten covering approximately 2.1%. The data were also submitted as part of a second study, on yellow fever vaccine responses in identical twins.

The sample comprised memory (CD45RO+) T cells sorted from blood. These receptors all stem from a woman younger than 30 in good health.

The rearrangement joins TRBV4-1 to TRBJ1-1; 8 bases are a match to TRBD1. The germline V gene encodes CDR1 MGHRA and CDR2 YSYEKL. Trimming removed 8 bases from V and 4 bases from J; junction bases left unmatched: 18. This CDR3 is built from 17 residues. The DNA of the CDR3 is TGCGCCAGCGGTGACGGGACAGGTAGAAGTGAGGGCACTGAAGCTTTCTTT. Its protein is CASGDGTGRSEGTEAFF.

The gene calls are TRBV29-1 and TRBJ1-1, with unresolved D. The CDR3 consists of 11 residues. CDR1 and CDR2 (germline): SQVTM, ANQGSEA. V lost 2 bases and J lost 6, with 7 bases in between. CDR3 sequence reads: CSVEPEAEAFF. In DNA form, the CDR3 reads TGCAGCGTTGAACCCGAGGCTGAAGCTTTCTTT.

There are a few counts of this clonotype. CDR3 bases: TGTGCCAGCAGCAAAGTGGGGGACAGGGGGAACACCGGGGAGCTGTTTTTT. It is translated as CASSKVGDRGNTGELFF. The V and J genes are TRBV21-1 and TRBJ2-2; no DNA check was done on the table's D call, TRBD1. TRBV21-1 is a known pseudogene. This CDR3 contains 17 residues.

This sequence joins TRBV6-2 or TRBV6-3 and TRBJ2-1; 10 bases fit TRBD2. Germline CDR1 and CDR2: MNHEY and SVGEGT. This CDR3 is built from 16 residues. Losses at the gene ends were 7 bases for V and 0 bases for J; bases not matched to a gene: 6. CDR3 in amino acids: CASMDSSGSSYNEQFF. DNA for the CDR3: TGTGCCAGCATGGACTCTAGCGGGAGCTCCTACAATGAGCAGTTCTTC.

This clonotype showed up just a few times. This chain joins TRBV7-8 and TRBJ2-7, with D perhaps assigned TRBD1 or TRBD2 (7 bases each). Germline V CDR1 and CDR2: SGHVS, FQNEAQ. V was pared by 0 bases and J by 6 bases, with 12 bases between. The CDR3 loop spans 14 amino acids. The CDR3, as DNA: TGTGCCAGCAGCTTAGCGCAGGGGGGGGGCGAGCAGTACGTC. Protein sequence: CASSLAQGGGEQYV.

This clonotype has ten or more counts. The chain uses TRBV12-3 or TRBV12-4 and TRBJ1-2; D ambiguous. The V gene lost 8 bases and the J gene lost 2 bases, with 18 bases spanning the gap. The CDR3 has 15 residues. DNA for the CDR3: TGTGCCAGCGTTTGGCAGGAAATAGACAACTATGGCTACACCTTC. This codes for CASVWQEIDNYGYTF.

The rearrangement links TRBV6-5 to TRBJ1-1, with D perhaps matching TRBD1 (5 bases). The germline CDR1 and CDR2 sequences are MNHEY and SVGAGI. The length of the CDR3 is 15 residues. V lost 4 bases and J lost 4, with 16 bases in between. CDR3 in amino acids: CASSFRPVGPTEAFF. The CDR3 DNA reads TGTGCCAGCAGTTTCCGACCGGTGGGACCCACTGAAGCTTTCTTT.

This clonotype has just a few counts. This chain joins TRBV6-5 and TRBJ2-1; perhaps TRBD1 as D (6 bases). The germline V gene has CDR1 MNHEY and CDR2 SVGAGI. The CDR3 has 16 amino acids. Trimming removed 0 bases at V and 7 bases at J, with 16 bases between. DNA of the CDR3: TGTGCCAGCAGTTACTCGATACAGGGATCAAGAAATGAGCAGTTCTTC. Translated, it gives CASSYSIQGSRNEQFF.

The table lists this clonotype with a few counts. The chain has TRBV20-1 and TRBJ2-7, with D maybe TRBD2 (6 bases). The CDR3 extends over 14 amino acids. Germline CDR1 DFQATT, CDR2 SNEGSKA (reference sequence). Trimming removed 1 base at V and 4 bases at J, with 14 bases between. CDR3 sequence reads: CSARADSGTYEQYV. The CDR3 DNA is TGCAGTGCTAGAGCAGACTCGGGGACTTACGAGCAGTACGTC.

The chain carries TRBV9 and TRBJ2-3; 7 nucleotides agree with TRBD2. CDR1 is SGDLS and CDR2 is YYNGEE in the germline V gene. V gave up 3 bases and J gave up 1 base; unmatched junction bases: 5. This CDR3 has 15 amino acids. The DNA for the CDR3 is TGTGCCAGCAGCGCCCGGGACTACCGCACAGATACGCAGTATTTT. This translates into CASSARDYRTDTQYF.

The table lists this clonotype with a few counts. The chain has TRBV14 and TRBJ1-2; D gene ambiguous. Germline-derived CDR1 and CDR2 are SGHDN and FVKESK. The CDR3 spans 14 residues. V lost 0 bases, J lost 7 bases, and 12 bases lay in between. CDR3 residues: CASSQDEIVGGYTF. CDR3 nucleotides: TGTGCCAGCAGCCAAGATGAGATAGTAGGTGGCTACACCTTC. The complete variable domain, with remaining parts taken from reference TRBV14 and TRBJ1-2, reads EAGVTQFPSHSVIEKGQTVTLRCDPISGHDNLYWYRRVMGKEIKFLLHFVKESKQDESGMPNNRFLAERTGGTYSTLKVQPAELEDSGVYFCASSQDEIVGGYTFGSGTRLTVV.

About this clonotype: A junction end diverges from the germline sequence, so it may reflect a read error. The chain links TRBV20-1 to TRBJ2-3; 9 bases are shared with TRBD2. The CDR3 has 16 amino acids. Per the germline V gene, CDR1 is DFQATT and CDR2 is SNEGSKA (reference sequence). The CDR3 is CCARTIAGAATDTQYF. CDR3 DNA sequence: TGCTGTGCTAGAACAATAGCGGGAGCAGCGACAGATACGCAGTATTTT.

This clonotype was observed at least ten times. J is TRBJ2-1 and V is TRBV7-8, with D unclear. The germline V gene encodes CDR1 SGHVS and CDR2 FQNEAQ. This CDR3 is built from 15 residues. V lost 3 bases, J lost 9 bases, and 18 bases lay in between. CDR3 bases: TGTGCCAGCAGCTTCCTAGAATCGGTCGACGCTGAGCAGTTCTTC. It is translated as CASSFLESVDAEQFF. The complete variable domain, with remaining parts taken from reference TRBV7-8 and TRBJ2-1, reads GAGVSQSPRYKVAKRGQDVALRCDPISGHVSLFWYQQALGQGPEFLTYFQNEAQLDKSGLPSDRFFAERPEGSVSTLKIQRTQQEDSAVYLCASSFLESVDAEQFFGPGTRLTVL.

This clonotype was seen many times. This chain links TRBV20-1 with TRBJ2-2; tentatively, D is TRBD1 (7 bases). The CDR3 is made up of 14 amino acids. The V gene lost 5 bases and the J gene lost 0 bases, with 10 bases spanning the gap. Germline lookup yields CDR1 DFQATT and CDR2 SNEGSKA (reference sequence). CDR3: CSAGGTANTGELFF. The CDR3 nucleotides read TGCAGTGCTGGGGGGACAGCGAACACCGGGGAGCTGTTTTTT.

In this sample, this clonotype turned up many times. The rearrangement links TRBV3-1 to TRBJ2-1, with D possibly being TRBD1 or TRBD2 (6 bases each). Looked up from germline, CDR1 is LGHDT and CDR2 is YNNKEL (reference sequence). V was trimmed by 2 bases and J by 10 bases, leaving 18 bases between them. The CDR3 covers 15 residues. The chain's CDR3 is CASSQPWGREKEQFF. CDR3 nucleotide sequence: TGTGCCAGCAGCCAACCTTGGGGGCGGGAAAAAGAGCAGTTCTTC.

This clonotype was seen repeatedly, ten times or more. The V gene is TRBV12-3 or TRBV12-4, the J gene TRBJ2-2, with D possibly being TRBD1 (5 bases). This CDR3 comprises 14 residues. V was clipped by 3 bases and J by 6 bases, with 11 bases between them. The CDR3 DNA reads as TGTGCCAGCAGTTTCCTCCCAGGGCCCGGGGAGCTGTTTTTT. Its translation: CASSFLPGPGELFF.